This TCR beta chain came from a study of CD8+CD57+ T cells in acquired aplastic anemia. Overall study results and limits: Patients were compared with controls for CD8+ Simpson's diversity, and no significant difference emerged.

About this clonotype itself: Its antigen is still unknown.

Using genomic DNA as the template, TCR beta VDJ and CDR3 profiling was carried out. TCRdb re-called the reads through MiXCR, storing one row per CDR3 protein. The table lists about 180,000 distinct CDR3 sequences, 45% to 60% of them singletons. Before being chosen for sequencing, patients had shown CD8+CD57+ cell expansion by flow cytometry. With no exception, the patients had severe acquired aplastic anemia. Sequencing was carried out using sorted CD4+, CD8+, or CD8+CD57+ T cells (not recorded which) from PBMCs. The TCR originated in a human donor with aplastic anemia.

The CDR3, as DNA: TGTGCCACCAGTGATTGGGACAGCAACCAAGAGACCCAGTACTTC. Translation gives CATSDWDSNQETQYF. J is TRBJ2-5 and V is TRBV24-1, with 7 bases that match TRBD1. The CDR3 contains 15 residues. The germline CDR1 and CDR2 sequences are KGHDR and SFDVKD. V was pared by 2 bases and J by 0 bases, with 2 bases of the junction left unmatched.